A selection of T cell receptor beta chains follows, all from one sample in a study of spatial heterogeneity in lung cancer. TCRdb ran MiXCR on the 5' RACE reads and lists one entry per CDR3 protein. The sample shows some 3,500 distinct CDR3 sequences, around 28% of them seen only once. The sample in question was normal lung tissue next to the tumor, obtained at surgery. The receptors here all came from a male donor with early-stage non-small cell lung cancer. Both conserved end residues are part of each CDR3. D genes are given only for firm matches. A clone size is listed for some rows: how often the clone was seen (once, few, many), or a class if it is expanded.

j_call	d_call	clone_size	v_call	cdr3_aa	cdr3_nt
TRBJ2-7	-	-	TRBV30	CAWSGFRSGSHHGGF	TGTGCCTGGAGTGGGTTTCGGAGCGGATCTCATCATGGGGGATTC
TRBJ2-3	-	many	TRBV18	CASSPPDGLGLQYF	TGTGCCAGCTCACCACCGGACGGATTGGGATTGCAGTATTTT
TRBJ2-5	TRBD2	medium-sized	TRBV20-1	CSAVRTSGRAGETQYF	TGCAGTGCTGTTAGGACTAGCGGGAGGGCCGGGGAGACCCAGTACTTC
TRBJ2-2	-	-	TRBV12-3/TRBV12-4	CASILDPGTGELFF	TGTGCCAGCATCCTGGATCCAGGGACCGGGGAGCTGTTTTTT
TRBJ2-1	-	medium-sized	TRBV4-2	CASSQDGERNEQFF	TGTGCCAGCAGCCAAGATGGCGAAAGGAATGAGCAGTTCTTC
TRBJ1-5	-	-	TRBV2	CASQTVNQPQHF	TGTGCCAGTCAGACAGTGAATCAGCCCCAGCATTTT
TRBJ1-1	-	medium-sized	TRBV2	CASSDRKNTEAFF	TGTGCCAGCAGCGACAGAAAGAACACTGAAGCTTTCTTT
TRBJ2-3	TRBD2	medium-sized	TRBV20-1	CSARGKREIGDTQYF	TGCAGTGCTAGAGGCAAGCGGGAGATCGGAGATACGCAGTATTTT
TRBJ2-2	-	-	TRBV9	CASSVELNTGELFF	TGTGCCAGCAGCGTAGAGCTGAACACCGGGGAGCTGTTTTTT
TRBJ1-1	-	few	TRBV7-9	CASSLSGAITEAFF	TGTGCCAGCAGCTTATCAGGGGCGATCACTGAAGCTTTCTTT
TRBJ2-7	TRBD1	medium-sized	TRBV20-1	CSAIRTGTYEQYF	TGCAGTGCCATTAGGACAGGGACCTACGAGCAGTACTTC
TRBJ2-2	TRBD2	-	TRBV13	CASSAGEGNTGELFF	TGTGCCAGCAGCGCTGGGGAGGGGAACACCGGGGAGCTGTTTTTT
TRBJ1-6	-	-	TRBV6-5	CASSYLMPENSPLHF	TGTGCCAGCAGTTACTTGATGCCCGAAAATTCACCCCTCCACTTT
TRBJ2-6	-	medium-sized	TRBV14	CASSQGRVSGANVLTF	TGTGCCAGCAGCCAAGGCCGGGTCTCTGGGGCCAACGTCCTGACTTTC
TRBJ2-7	-	medium-sized	TRBV25-1	CASSVPGAANLQYF	TGTGCCAGCAGTGTTCCGGGGGCAGCCAACCTGCAGTACTTC
TRBJ2-3	-	medium-sized	TRBV5-1	CASSLNGRTSTDTQYF	TGCGCCAGCAGCTTGAATGGACGGACTAGCACAGATACGCAGTATTTT
TRBJ2-5	-	few	TRBV5-1	CASTFGGRETQYF	TGCGCCAGCACTTTCGGGGGTCGGGAGACCCAGTACTTC
TRBJ2-7	-	medium-sized	TRBV10-3	CAISPSRQSYEQYF	TGTGCCATCAGTCCCTCGCGACAGTCCTACGAGCAGTACTTC
TRBJ1-5	-	medium-sized	TRBV19	CASSTFANQPQHF	TGTGCCAGTAGTACCTTTGCCAATCAGCCCCAGCATTTT
TRBJ2-1	TRBD1	medium-sized	TRBV12-3/TRBV12-4	CATGTEYNEQFF	TGTGCCACCGGGACAGAGTACAATGAGCAGTTCTTC
TRBJ1-1	-	medium-sized	TRBV6-2/TRBV6-3	CASSYGAGLAEAFF	TGTGCCAGCAGTTACGGTGCGGGGCTGGCTGAAGCTTTCTTT
TRBJ2-3	-	-	TRBV30	CAWVGRPSTDTQYF	TGTGCCTGGGTTGGACGGCCTAGCACAGATACGCAGTATTTT
TRBJ2-3	-	medium-sized	TRBV7-3	CASSPRRGQGTDTQYF	TGTGCCAGCAGCCCAAGGAGGGGCCAGGGCACAGATACGCAGTATTTT
TRBJ1-4	-	medium-sized	TRBV20-1	CSAREVAGTPNEKLFF	TGCAGTGCTAGAGAAGTAGCCGGGACGCCAAATGAAAAACTGTTTTTT
TRBJ2-7	-	medium-sized	TRBV6-1	CASTHGERFGVYEQYF	TGTGCCAGCACCCATGGGGAAAGGTTCGGGGTCTACGAGCAGTACTTC
TRBJ2-1	-	-	TRBV5-1	CASSPTRNWRQGEQFF	TGCGCCAGCAGCCCAACGAGGAACTGGCGCCAGGGTGAGCAGTTCTTC
TRBJ2-1	-	-	TRBV6-7	CASSYSPQSSYNEQFF	TGTGCCAGCAGTTACAGCCCACAGAGCTCCTACAATGAGCAGTTCTTC
TRBJ1-6	-	medium-sized	TRBV5-1	CASSFQPDNSPLHF	TGCGCCAGCAGCTTCCAGCCGGATAATTCACCCCTCCACTTT